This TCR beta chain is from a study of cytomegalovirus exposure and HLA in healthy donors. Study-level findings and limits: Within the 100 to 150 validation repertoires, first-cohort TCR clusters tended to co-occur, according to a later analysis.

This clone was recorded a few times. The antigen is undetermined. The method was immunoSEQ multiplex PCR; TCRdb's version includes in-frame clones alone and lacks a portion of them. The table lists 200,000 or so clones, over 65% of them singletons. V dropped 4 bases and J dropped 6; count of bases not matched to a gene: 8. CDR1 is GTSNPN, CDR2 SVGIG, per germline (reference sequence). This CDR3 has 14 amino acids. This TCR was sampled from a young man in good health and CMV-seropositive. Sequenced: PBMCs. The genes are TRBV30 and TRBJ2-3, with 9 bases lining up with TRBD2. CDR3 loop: CAWNAGGLADTQYF. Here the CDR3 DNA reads TGTGCCTGGAATGCGGGAGGGCTTGCGGATACGCAGTATTTT.